A selection of T cell receptor beta chains follows, all from one sample in a study of T cells after posttransplantation cyclophosphamide. Here immunoSEQ multiplex PCR was the method, and the copy in TCRdb shows in-frame clones only, minus some. In the table there are roughly 12,000 clones, approximately 96% of which are singletons. Sequenced material: naive CD8+ T cells sorted from PBMCs. All receptors come from a man aged 30-40 years in good health and a related stem cell transplant donor. Both conserved end residues are part of each CDR3. Fields, in order: J gene, V gene, clone size, CDR3 length, D gene, CDR3 protein. D genes are given only for firm matches. Clone sizes are given selectively: once, few, many, or a class where the clone is expanded.

J: TRBJ2-2; V: TRBV10-3; size: -; length: 16; D: TRBD1; CDR3: CAISELTGEYAGELFF
J: TRBJ2-1; V: TRBV28; size: once; length: 17; D: TRBD2; CDR3: CASSLGSWTSGYNEQFF
J: TRBJ2-1; V: TRBV19; size: -; length: 14; D: TRBD1; CDR3: CASSKGQGFGEQFF
J: TRBJ2-2; V: TRBV4-1; size: -; length: 16; D: -; CDR3: CASSQQATANTGELFF
J: TRBJ1-1; V: TRBV7-9; size: -; length: 13; D: -; CDR3: CASRNPQGTEAFF
J: TRBJ1-1; V: TRBV4-1; size: -; length: 15; D: TRBD1; CDR3: CASSATGDMNTEAFF
J: TRBJ1-2; V: TRBV4-1; size: -; length: 15; D: TRBD1; CDR3: CASSQPGRGDYGYTF
J: TRBJ1-2; V: TRBV19; size: -; length: 13; D: TRBD1; CDR3: CASSTQGAHGYTF
J: TRBJ2-1; V: TRBV5-1; size: -; length: 14; D: -; CDR3: CASSFQTPQDEQFF
J: TRBJ1-4; V: TRBV7-6; size: -; length: 17; D: -; CDR3: CASTSLREGGTNEKLFF
J: TRBJ1-5; V: TRBV7-9; size: once; length: 12; D: -; CDR3: CASTLENQPQHF
J: TRBJ1-5; V: TRBV19; size: -; length: 17; D: TRBD1; CDR3: CASSIAGGPYSNQPQHF
J: TRBJ2-2; V: TRBV6-1; size: -; length: 18; D: TRBD1; CDR3: CASSEALNRGLSTGELFF
J: TRBJ2-5; V: TRBV7-9; size: -; length: 13; D: -; CDR3: CASSPGTEETQYF
J: TRBJ2-1; V: TRBV11-3; size: -; length: 14; D: TRBD1; CDR3: CASSSRTGHNEQFF
J: TRBJ2-7; V: TRBV7-8; size: -; length: 13; D: -; CDR3: CASSLPGVYEQYF
J: TRBJ2-7; V: TRBV10-3; size: few; length: 14; D: -; CDR3: CAISDPGHPYEQYF
J: TRBJ2-1; V: TRBV9; size: once; length: 14; D: TRBD1; CDR3: CASSVDGQGTEQFF
J: TRBJ2-3; V: TRBV6-1; size: -; length: 15; D: TRBD1; CDR3: CASRHPGQGLDTQYF
J: TRBJ1-1; V: TRBV5-1; size: -; length: 14; D: -; CDR3: CASSYRTANTEAFF
J: TRBJ1-1; V: TRBV7-9; size: -; length: 12; D: -; CDR3: CASSFGESEAFF
J: TRBJ1-3; V: TRBV7-2; size: -; length: 12; D: -; CDR3: CASSPSRDTIYF
J: -; V: TRBV29-1; size: once; length: 11; D: -; CDR3: CSVLAGVEQYF
J: TRBJ1-1; V: TRBV13; size: few; length: 15; D: -; CDR3: CASSINGVGDTEAFF
J: TRBJ1-5; V: TRBV27; size: -; length: 13; D: -; CDR3: CARTERFNQPQHF
J: TRBJ2-1; V: TRBV29-1; size: once; length: 14; D: -; CDR3: CSGVVAVSYNEQFF
J: TRBJ2-3; V: TRBV7-8; size: -; length: 15; D: TRBD2; CDR3: CASRVSRGVVDTQYF
J: TRBJ1-1; V: TRBV19; size: -; length: 14; D: TRBD1; CDR3: CASSVGTGNTEAFF
J: TRBJ2-1; V: TRBV7-9; size: -; length: 15; D: TRBD1; CDR3: CASSPDGQGIGEQFF
J: TRBJ2-7; V: TRBV2; size: once; length: 12; D: -; CDR3: CASSGQSYEQYF
J: TRBJ1-5; V: TRBV5-1; size: -; length: 14; D: -; CDR3: CASSLAGGNQPQHF
J: TRBJ1-2; V: TRBV7-8; size: -; length: 15; D: -; CDR3: CASSEALGGNYGYTF
J: TRBJ2-7; V: TRBV14; size: -; length: 15; D: -; CDR3: CASSSEAGQWDEQYF
J: TRBJ2-1; V: TRBV19; size: -; length: 17; D: TRBD1; CDR3: CASSIDETGFSYNEQFF
J: TRBJ2-7; V: TRBV27; size: -; length: 14; D: -; CDR3: CASSLGWGDYEQYF
J: TRBJ2-1; V: TRBV7-9; size: -; length: 19; D: TRBD1; CDR3: CASSSFPGQGFLSYNEQFF
J: TRBJ1-2; V: TRBV4-3; size: -; length: 16; D: -; CDR3: CASSQEGTGSNYGYTF
J: TRBJ2-5; V: TRBV7-9; size: -; length: 17; D: TRBD2; CDR3: CASSSTFLGGKEETQYF
J: TRBJ1-2; V: TRBV20-1; size: -; length: 9; D: -; CDR3: CSARQGNTF
J: TRBJ2-1; V: TRBV5-1; size: -; length: 15; D: TRBD2; CDR3: CASSRGLAGDNEQFF
J: TRBJ1-1; V: TRBV9; size: -; length: 13; D: -; CDR3: CASSVVEGAEAFF
J: TRBJ1-5; V: TRBV6-5; size: -; length: 15; D: -; CDR3: CASSPGRRGGGPQHF
J: TRBJ1-2; V: TRBV5-1; size: -; length: 14; D: TRBD1; CDR3: CASGGDRSNYGYTF
J: TRBJ2-3; V: TRBV6-5; size: -; length: 14; D: TRBD2; CDR3: CATRLAGGGDTQYF
J: TRBJ1-2; V: TRBV28; size: -; length: 14; D: -; CDR3: CASSLPDTNYGYTF
J: TRBJ2-1; V: TRBV10-1; size: once; length: 15; D: TRBD2; CDR3: CASSRVLAGDHEQFF
J: TRBJ2-7; V: TRBV2; size: -; length: 16; D: -; CDR3: CASSEASGETPYEQYF
J: TRBJ1-2; V: TRBV29-1; size: -; length: 13; D: -; CDR3: CSVETGYFYGYTF